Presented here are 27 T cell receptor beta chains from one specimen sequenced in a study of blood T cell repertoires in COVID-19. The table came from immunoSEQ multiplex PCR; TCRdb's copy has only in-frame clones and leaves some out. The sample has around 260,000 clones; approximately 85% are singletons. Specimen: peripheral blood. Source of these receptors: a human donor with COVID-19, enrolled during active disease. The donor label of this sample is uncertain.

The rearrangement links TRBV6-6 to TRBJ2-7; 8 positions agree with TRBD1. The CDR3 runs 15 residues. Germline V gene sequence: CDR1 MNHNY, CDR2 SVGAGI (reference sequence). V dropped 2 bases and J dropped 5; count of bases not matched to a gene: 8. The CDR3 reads CASSYPGQGAHEQYF. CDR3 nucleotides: TGTGCCAGCAGTTACCCCGGACAGGGCGCACACGAGCAGTACTTC.

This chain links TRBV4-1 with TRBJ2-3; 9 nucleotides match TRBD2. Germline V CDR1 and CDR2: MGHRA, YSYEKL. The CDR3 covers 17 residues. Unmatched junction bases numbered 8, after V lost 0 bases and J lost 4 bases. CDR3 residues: CASSQDRGSGSPDTQYF. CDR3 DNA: TGCGCCAGCAGCCAAGATCGTGGTAGCGGGAGCCCAGATACGCAGTATTTT.

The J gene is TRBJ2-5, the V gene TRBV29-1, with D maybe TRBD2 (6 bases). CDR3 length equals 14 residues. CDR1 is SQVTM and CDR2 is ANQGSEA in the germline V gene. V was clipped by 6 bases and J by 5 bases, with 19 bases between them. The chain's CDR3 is CSVSVGGGGETQYF. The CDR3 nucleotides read TGCAGCGTCTCCGTGGGGGGAGGCGGGGAGACCCAGTACTTC.

This chain's CDR3 is CASSQRGQGSTEAFF. As DNA, the CDR3 is TGCGCCAGCAGTCAAAGGGGACAGGGGTCCACTGAAGCTTTCTTT. This chain uses TRBV23-1 with TRBJ1-1; the match to TRBD1 covers 10 bases. TRBV23-1 is an ORF, and what it does is uncertain. With 2 bases clipped from V and 4 bases from J, the junction kept 4 bases outside the gene matches. The CDR3 consists of 15 residues.

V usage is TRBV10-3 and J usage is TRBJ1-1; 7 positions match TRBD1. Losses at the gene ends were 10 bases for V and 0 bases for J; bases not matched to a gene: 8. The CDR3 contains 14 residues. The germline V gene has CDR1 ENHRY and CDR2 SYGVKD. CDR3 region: CASWDSNMNTEAFF. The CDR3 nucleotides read TGTGCCAGCTGGGACAGCAACATGAACACTGAAGCTTTCTTT.

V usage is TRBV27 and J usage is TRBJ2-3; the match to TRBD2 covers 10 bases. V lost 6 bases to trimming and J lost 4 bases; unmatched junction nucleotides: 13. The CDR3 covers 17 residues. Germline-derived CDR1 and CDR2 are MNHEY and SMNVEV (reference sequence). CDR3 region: CASSYPSGSRIADTQYF. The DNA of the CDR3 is TGTGCCAGCAGCTACCCTAGCGGGAGCCGTATCGCAGATACGCAGTATTTT.

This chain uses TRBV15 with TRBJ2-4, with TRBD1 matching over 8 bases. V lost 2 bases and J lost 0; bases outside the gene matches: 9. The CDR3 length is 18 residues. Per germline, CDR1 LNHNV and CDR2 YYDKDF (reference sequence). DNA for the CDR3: TGTGCCACCAGCAGACCTGGGGCAGGGGGCATAGCCAAAAACATTCAGTACTTC. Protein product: CATSRPGAGGIAKNIQYF.

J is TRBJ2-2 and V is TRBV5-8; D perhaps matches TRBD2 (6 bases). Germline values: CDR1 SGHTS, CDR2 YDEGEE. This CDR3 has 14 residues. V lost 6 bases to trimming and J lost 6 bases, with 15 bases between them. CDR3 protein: CASIPGLYAGELFF. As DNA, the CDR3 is TGTGCCAGCATCCCGGGACTTTACGCCGGGGAGCTGTTTTTT.

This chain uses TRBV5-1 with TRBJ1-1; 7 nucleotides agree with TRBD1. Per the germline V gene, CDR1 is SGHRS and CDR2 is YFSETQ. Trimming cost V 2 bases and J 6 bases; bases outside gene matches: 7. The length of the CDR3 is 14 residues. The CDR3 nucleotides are TGCGCCAGCAGCTTACAGACGACAGGGTCTGAAGCTTTCTTT. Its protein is CASSLQTTGSEAFF. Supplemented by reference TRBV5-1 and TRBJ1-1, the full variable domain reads KAGVTQTPRYLIKTRGQQVTLSCSPISGHRSVSWYQQTPGQGLQFLFEYFSETQRNKGNFPGRFSGRQFSNSRSEMNVSTLELGDSALYLCASSLQTTGSEAFFGQGTRLTVV.

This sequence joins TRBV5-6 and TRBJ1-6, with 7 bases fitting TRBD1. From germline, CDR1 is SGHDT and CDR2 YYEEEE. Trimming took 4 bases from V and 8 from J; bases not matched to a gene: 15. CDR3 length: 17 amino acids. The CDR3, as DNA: TGTGCCAGCAGCCCAACTTACAGGGGAATTCTGGATTCACCCCTCCACTTT. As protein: CASSPTYRGILDSPLHF.

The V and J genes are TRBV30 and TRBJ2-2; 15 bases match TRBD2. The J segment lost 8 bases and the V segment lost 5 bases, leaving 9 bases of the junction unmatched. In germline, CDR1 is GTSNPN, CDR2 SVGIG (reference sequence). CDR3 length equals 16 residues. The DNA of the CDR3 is TGTGCCTGGGGTAGGGGACTAGCGGGAGGACGGGGGGAGCTGTTTTTT. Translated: CAWGRGLAGGRGELFF.

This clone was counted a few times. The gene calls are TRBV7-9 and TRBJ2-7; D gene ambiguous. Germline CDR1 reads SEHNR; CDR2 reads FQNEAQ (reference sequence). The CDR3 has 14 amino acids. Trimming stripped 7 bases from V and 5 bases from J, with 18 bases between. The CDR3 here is CASNQQLTLHEQYF. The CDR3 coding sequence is TGTGCCAGCAACCAACAGTTGACCCTCCACGAGCAGTACTTC.

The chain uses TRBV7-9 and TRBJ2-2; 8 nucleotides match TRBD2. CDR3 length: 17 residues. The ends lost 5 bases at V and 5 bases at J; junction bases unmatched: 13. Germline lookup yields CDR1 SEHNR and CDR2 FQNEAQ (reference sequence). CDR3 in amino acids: CASSPDPGLAGTGELFF. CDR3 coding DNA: TGTGCCAGCAGCCCCGACCCCGGTTTAGCGGGGACCGGGGAGCTGTTTTTT.

Written as DNA, the CDR3 is TGTGCCACCTGGAGGGGAAATCAGAACACTGAAGCTTTCTTT. Its translation is CATWRGNQNTEAFF. The V call is TRBV28, the J call TRBJ1-1; possibly TRBD1 for D (5 bases). Trimming shortened V by 10 bases and J by 1 base, and 16 bases separated the two germline ends. The germline gives CDR1 MDHEN, CDR2 SYDVKM. CDR3 length: 14 residues.

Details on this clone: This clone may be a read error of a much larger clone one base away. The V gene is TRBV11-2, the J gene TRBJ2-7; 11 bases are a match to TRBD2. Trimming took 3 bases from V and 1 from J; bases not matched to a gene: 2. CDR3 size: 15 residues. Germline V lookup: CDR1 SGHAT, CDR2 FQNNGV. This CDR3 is CASSFGLAGSYEQYF. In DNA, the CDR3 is TGTGCCAGCAGCTTCGGACTAGCGGGTTCCTACGAGCAGTACTTC.

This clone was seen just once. The CDR3 DNA reads as TGCGCCAGCAGCTTGGACGGGGACACGCCATCGGCTGAGCAGTTCTTC. This translates into CASSLDGDTPSAEQFF. The rearrangement links TRBV5-1 to TRBJ2-1, with a tentative D call TRBD1 (6 bases). Germline V gene sequence: CDR1 SGHRS, CDR2 YFSETQ. The CDR3 consists of 16 residues. The V end was cut by 0 bases, the J end by 9 bases, with 19 bases between.

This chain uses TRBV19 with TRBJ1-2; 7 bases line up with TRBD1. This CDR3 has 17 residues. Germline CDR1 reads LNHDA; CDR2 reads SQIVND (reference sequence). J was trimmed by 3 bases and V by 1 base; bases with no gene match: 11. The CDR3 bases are TGTGCCAGTAGTATAGGAGGGGGCATTGTGGTTGACTATGGCTACACCTTC. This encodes CASSIGGGIVVDYGYTF.

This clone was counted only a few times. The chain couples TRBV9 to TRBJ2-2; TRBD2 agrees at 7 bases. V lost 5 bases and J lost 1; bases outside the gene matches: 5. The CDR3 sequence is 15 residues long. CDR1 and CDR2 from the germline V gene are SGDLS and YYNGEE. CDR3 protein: CASRRSGKNTGELFF. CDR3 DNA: TGTGCCAGCAGAAGGAGCGGGAAGAACACCGGGGAGCTGTTTTTT.

CDR3 DNA sequence: TGTGCCAGCAGCCAATTACAGTCCTCTGGAAACACCATATATTTT. This sequence encodes CASSQLQSSGNTIYF. The chain joins TRBV28 to TRBJ1-3; D gene unclear. The ends were cut back, 6 bases at V and 0 bases at J, with 12 bases in the middle. Germline V gene data show CDR1 as MDHEN and CDR2 as SYDVKM. This CDR3 has 15 amino acids.

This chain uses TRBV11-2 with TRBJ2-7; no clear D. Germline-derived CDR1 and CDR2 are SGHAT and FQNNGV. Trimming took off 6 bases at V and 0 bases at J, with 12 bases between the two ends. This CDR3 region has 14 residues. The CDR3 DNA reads TGTGCCAGCAGGAGTGATCTAACCTCCTACGAGCAGTACTTC. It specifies CASRSDLTSYEQYF.

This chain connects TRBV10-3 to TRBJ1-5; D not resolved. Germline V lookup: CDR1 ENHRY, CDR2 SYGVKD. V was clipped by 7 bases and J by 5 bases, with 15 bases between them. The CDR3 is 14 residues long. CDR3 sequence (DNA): TGTGCCATCAATGGTGAGGGAGGTCATCAGCCCCAGCATTTT. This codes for CAINGEGGHQPQHF.

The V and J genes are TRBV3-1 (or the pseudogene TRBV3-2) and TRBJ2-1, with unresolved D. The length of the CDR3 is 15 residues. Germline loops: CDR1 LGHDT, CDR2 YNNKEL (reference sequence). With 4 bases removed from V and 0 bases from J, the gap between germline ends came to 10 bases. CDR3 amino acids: CASSLPMSSYNEQFF. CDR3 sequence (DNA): TGTGCCAGCAGCCTTCCAATGAGCTCCTACAATGAGCAGTTCTTC.

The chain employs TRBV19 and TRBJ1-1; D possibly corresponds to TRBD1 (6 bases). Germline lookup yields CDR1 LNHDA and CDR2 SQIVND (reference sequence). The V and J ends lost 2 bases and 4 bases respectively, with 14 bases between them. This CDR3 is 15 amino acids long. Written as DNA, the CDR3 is TGTGCCAGTAGTATATCTTGGACAGCAGCCACTGAAGCTTTCTTT. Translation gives CASSISWTAATEAFF.

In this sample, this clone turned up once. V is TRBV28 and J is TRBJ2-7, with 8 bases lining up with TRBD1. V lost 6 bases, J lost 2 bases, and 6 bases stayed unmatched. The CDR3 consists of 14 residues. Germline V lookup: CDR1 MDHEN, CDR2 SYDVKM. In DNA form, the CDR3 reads TGTGCCAGCAGAGCTCCCAGGGGGCCCTACGAGCAGTACTTC. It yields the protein CASRAPRGPYEQYF.

CDR3 sequence (DNA): TGTGCCAGCAGCTCGGGGACTAGCCGAGGCACAGATACGCAGTATTTT. The encoded protein is CASSSGTSRGTDTQYF. The J gene is TRBJ2-3, the V gene TRBV7-3; 9 bases map to TRBD2. Losses at the gene ends were 4 bases for V and 1 base for J; bases not matched to a gene: 6. The germline gives CDR1 SGHTA, CDR2 FQGTGA. CDR3 length: 16 residues.

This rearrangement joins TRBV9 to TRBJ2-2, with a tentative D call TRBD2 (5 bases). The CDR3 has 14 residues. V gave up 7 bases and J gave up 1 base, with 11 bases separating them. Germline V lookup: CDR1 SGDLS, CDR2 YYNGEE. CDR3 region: CASQRAVNTGELFF. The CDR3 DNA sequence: TGTGCCAGCCAGAGGGCTGTGAACACCGGGGAGCTGTTTTTT. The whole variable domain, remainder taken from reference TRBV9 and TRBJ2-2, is DSGVTQTPKHLITATGQRVTLRCSPRSGDLSVYWYQQSLDQGLQFLIQYYNGEERAKGNILERFSAQQFPDLHSELNLSSLELGDSALYFCASQRAVNTGELFFGEGSRLTVL.

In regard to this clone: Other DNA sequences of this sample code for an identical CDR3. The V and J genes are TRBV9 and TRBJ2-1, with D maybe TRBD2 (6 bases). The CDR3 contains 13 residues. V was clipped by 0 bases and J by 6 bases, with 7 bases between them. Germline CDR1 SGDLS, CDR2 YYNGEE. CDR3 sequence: CASSVAGGNEQFF. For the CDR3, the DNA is TGTGCCAGCAGCGTAGCCGGGGGCAATGAGCAGTTCTTC.